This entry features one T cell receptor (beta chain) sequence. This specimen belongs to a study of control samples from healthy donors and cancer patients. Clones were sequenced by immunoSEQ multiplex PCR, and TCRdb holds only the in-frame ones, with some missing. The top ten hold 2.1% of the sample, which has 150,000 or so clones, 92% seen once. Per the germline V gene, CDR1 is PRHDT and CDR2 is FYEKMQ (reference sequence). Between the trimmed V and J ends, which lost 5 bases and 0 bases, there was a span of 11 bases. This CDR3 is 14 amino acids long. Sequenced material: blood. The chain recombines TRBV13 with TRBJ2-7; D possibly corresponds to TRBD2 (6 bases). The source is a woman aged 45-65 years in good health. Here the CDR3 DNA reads TGTGCCAGCAGCGCGGGGCCTTCCTCCTACGAGCAGTACTTC. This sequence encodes CASSAGPSSYEQYF.